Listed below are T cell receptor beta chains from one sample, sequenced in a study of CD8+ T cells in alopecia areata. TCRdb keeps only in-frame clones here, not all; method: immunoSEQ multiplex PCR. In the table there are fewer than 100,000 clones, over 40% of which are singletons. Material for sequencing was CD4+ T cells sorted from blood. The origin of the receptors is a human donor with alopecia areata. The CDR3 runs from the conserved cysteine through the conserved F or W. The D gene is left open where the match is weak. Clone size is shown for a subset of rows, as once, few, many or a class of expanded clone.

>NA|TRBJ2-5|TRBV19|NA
TGTGCCAGTAGTATGCACAGTCTGGAGACCCAGTACTTC
CASSMHSLETQYF
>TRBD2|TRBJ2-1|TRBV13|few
TGTGCCAGCACCCCGAGCGGGGGGGCCGGTAATGAGCAGTTCTTC
CASTPSGGAGNEQFF
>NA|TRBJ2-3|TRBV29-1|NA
TGCAGCGTTGGGGGGACCGGGGGAGATACGCAGTATTTT
CSVGGTGGDTQYF
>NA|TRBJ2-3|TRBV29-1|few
TGCAGCGTTGGCTTTCGGCAGGCCCAGGATACGCAGTATTTT
CSVGFRQAQDTQYF
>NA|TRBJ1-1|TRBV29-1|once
TGCAGCGTTGGCCTGGGGCAGGTCCCTAATTCTGAAGCTTTCTTT
CSVGLGQVPNSEAFF
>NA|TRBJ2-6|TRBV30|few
TGTGCCTGGGGGAGAATAGAGGGGGCCAACGTCCTGACTTTC
CAWGRIEGANVLTF
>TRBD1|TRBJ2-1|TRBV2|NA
TGTGCCACCACAGGGGGCAGGATGGTAAATGAGCAGTTCTTC
CATTGGRMVNEQFF
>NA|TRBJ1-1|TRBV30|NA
TGTGCCTGGAGGGCCCCCAGGGCAGGGGCTGAAGCTTTCTTT
CAWRAPRAGAEAFF
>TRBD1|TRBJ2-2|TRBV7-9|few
TGTGCCAGCAGCTCGGACAGGGAGGATCGGGAGCTGTTTTTT
CASSSDREDRELFF
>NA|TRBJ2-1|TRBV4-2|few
TGTGCCAGCAGCCAAGGGTGGTCACAACCACACAATGAGCAGTTCTTC
CASSQGWSQPHNEQFF
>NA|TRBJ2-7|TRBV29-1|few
TGCAGCGCCCAGGCCAGGGATTACGAGCAGTACTTC
CSAQARDYEQYF
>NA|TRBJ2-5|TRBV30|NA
TGTGCCTGGAGTTTTGCACTCGGACGGGAGACCCAGTACTTC
CAWSFALGRETQYF
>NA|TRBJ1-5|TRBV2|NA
TGTGCCAGCAACCAACAGGGTAATCAGCCCCAGCATTTT
CASNQQGNQPQHF
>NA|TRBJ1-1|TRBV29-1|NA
TGCAGCGTTGACCGAAGCAGGGCTGAAGCTTTCTTT
CSVDRSRAEAFF
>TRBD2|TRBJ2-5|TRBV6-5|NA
TGTGCCAGCAGTCCGGGACTAGCGATTCGGGGGACCCAGTACTTC
CASSPGLAIRGTQYF
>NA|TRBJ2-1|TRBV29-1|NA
TGCAGCGTTGAATCCCCCCGATACCATGGGGAGCAGTTCTTC
CSVESPRYHGEQFF
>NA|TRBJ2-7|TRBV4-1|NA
TGCGCCAGCAGCCATCCAAAAGGCCTACAGGGAACCTCCTACGAGCAGTACTTC
CASSHPKGLQGTSYEQYF